This is a list of T cell receptor beta chains from one sample in a study of blood T cell repertoires in COVID-19. Method: immunoSEQ multiplex PCR; TCRdb's copy keeps in-frame clones and lacks some. The table lists 200,000 to 250,000 clones, approximately 83% of them singletons. Sequenced: peripheral blood. Receptors originate from a woman aged 55-70 years with acute or convalescent COVID-19. Both conserved end residues are part of each CDR3. A D gene is named only where the DNA matches it firmly. Clone size appears in some rows only: once, few, many, or a class for an expanded clone.

clone size: NA
V gene: TRBV5-1
J gene: TRBJ2-1
D gene: TRBD2
CDR3 DNA: TGCGCCAGCAGCTTAAGCGGGGGGGCCCGCAATGAGCAGTTCTTC
CDR3 protein: CASSLSGGARNEQFF

clone size: NA
V gene: TRBV5-6
J gene: TRBJ1-2
D gene: TRBD1
CDR3 DNA: TGTGCCAGCAGGTGGGACAGGGGTGTTACTAACTATGGCTACACCTTC
CDR3 protein: CASRWDRGVTNYGYTF

clone size: NA
V gene: TRBV5-6
J gene: TRBJ1-4
D gene: NA
CDR3 DNA: TGTGCCAGCAGCTTGGCCGGCAGGAAGGGAGCTAGGGATGAAAAACTGTTTTTT
CDR3 protein: CASSLAGRKGARDEKLFF

clone size: NA
V gene: TRBV4-3
J gene: TRBJ2-7
D gene: TRBD1
CDR3 DNA: TGCGCCAGCAGCCAAACGACAGGGGGCTTCTACGAGCAGTACTTC
CDR3 protein: CASSQTTGGFYEQYF

clone size: once
V gene: TRBV9
J gene: TRBJ2-5
D gene: NA
CDR3 DNA: TGTGCCAGCAGCGCGGGACTTAACCAAGAGACCCAGTACTTC
CDR3 protein: CASSAGLNQETQYF

clone size: few
V gene: TRBV19
J gene: TRBJ2-5
D gene: NA
CDR3 DNA: TGTGCCAGTAGTATAGATTGGAGGTTGAGCGGCCAAGAGACCCAGTACTTC
CDR3 protein: CASSIDWRLSGQETQYF

clone size: NA
V gene: TRBV6-5
J gene: TRBJ2-7
D gene: NA
CDR3 DNA: TGTGCCAGCACTAGAGGTTGGGGGGATCTCTACGAGCAGTACTTC
CDR3 protein: CASTRGWGDLYEQYF

clone size: NA
V gene: TRBV19
J gene: TRBJ1-5
D gene: TRBD1
CDR3 DNA: TGTGCCAGTAAGGGGGGACAGTGGAGCAATCAGCCCCAGCATTTT
CDR3 protein: CASKGGQWSNQPQHF

clone size: NA
V gene: TRBV5-6
J gene: TRBJ1-4
D gene: NA
CDR3 DNA: TGTGCCAGCAGCTTGAGGATTCTTCAGGGCGGGAAGGCTAATGAAAAACTGTTTTTT
CDR3 protein: CASSLRILQGGKANEKLFF

clone size: NA
V gene: TRBV3-1/TRBV3-2
J gene: TRBJ2-1
D gene: NA
CDR3 DNA: TGTGCCAGCAGCCAAGTGTTCCGGGGGATCGATGAGCAGTTCTTC
CDR3 protein: CASSQVFRGIDEQFF